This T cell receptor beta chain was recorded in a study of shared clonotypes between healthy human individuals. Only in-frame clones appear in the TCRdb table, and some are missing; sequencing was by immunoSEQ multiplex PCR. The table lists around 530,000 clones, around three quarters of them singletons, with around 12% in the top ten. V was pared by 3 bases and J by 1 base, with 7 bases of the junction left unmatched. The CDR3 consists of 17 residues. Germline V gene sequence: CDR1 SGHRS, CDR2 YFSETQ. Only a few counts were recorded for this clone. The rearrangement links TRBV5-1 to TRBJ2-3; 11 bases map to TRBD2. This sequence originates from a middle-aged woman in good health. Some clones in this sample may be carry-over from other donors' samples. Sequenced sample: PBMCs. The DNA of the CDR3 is TGCGCCAGCAGCTGGGGCCCGGGACTAGCGGGCACAGATACGCAGTATTTT. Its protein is CASSWGPGLAGTDTQYF.